The rows below give T cell receptor beta chains drawn from one sample of a study of T-cell reconstitution after alpha-beta-depleted transplantation in children. A single record per CDR3 protein comes from TCRdb applying MiXCR to the PCR reads. The sample contains roughly 570,000 distinct CDR3 sequences, 27% of which appear only once. The sample consisted of PBMCs, taken before TCRalphabeta/CD19-depleted stem cell transplant. The receptors originated from a boy less than two years old with Wiskott-Aldrich syndrome, due to receive a stem cell transplant. Both conserved end residues are part of each CDR3. Fields, in order: D gene, V gene, J gene, clone size, CDR3 protein, CDR3 DNA. A D gene is named only where the DNA matches it firmly. A row's size may be missing; if present it is once, few, many or a size class.

TRBD1	TRBV7-2	TRBJ1-1	NA	CASRPTGARTEAFF	TGTGCCAGCAGACCGACAGGGGCACGGACTGAAGCTTTCTTT
TRBD2	TRBV9	TRBJ2-7	few	CASSVGASGPIITYEQYF	TGTGCCAGCAGCGTAGGAGCTAGCGGGCCTATCATTACCTACGAGCAGTACTTC
TRBD2	TRBV6-1	TRBJ2-7	NA	CASREREAGEYEQYF	TGTGCCAGCAGAGAAAGGGAAGCGGGAGAATACGAGCAGTACTTC
NA	TRBV5-1	TRBJ1-5	NA	CASSLGGDVLQPQHF	TGCGCCAGCAGCTTGGGAGGGGATGTTCTTCAGCCCCAGCATTTT
NA	TRBV5-1	TRBJ2-5	NA	CASSLDVARRQETQYF	TGCGCCAGCAGCTTGGACGTAGCCCGACGCCAAGAGACCCAGTACTTC
TRBD2	TRBV9	TRBJ2-1	few	CASSRIPISLAGVGNEQFF	TGTGCCAGCAGCCGTATTCCCATCTCACTAGCGGGAGTGGGAAATGAGCAGTTCTTC
TRBD1	TRBV20-1	TRBJ2-7	NA	CSARVTYRGDYEQYF	TGCAGTGCTAGAGTTACATACAGGGGAGACTACGAGCAGTACTTC
NA	TRBV10-2	TRBJ2-3	NA	CASSLPGAGSTDTQYF	TGCGCCAGCTCTCTACCTGGGGCAGGGAGCACAGATACGCAGTATTTT
NA	TRBV12-3/TRBV12-4	TRBJ2-1	NA	CASTPPSSYNEQFF	TGTGCCAGCACCCCGCCTAGCTCCTACAATGAGCAGTTCTTC
NA	TRBV5-1	TRBJ1-1	few	CASSPTGVGTEAFF	TGCGCCAGCAGCCCGACAGGAGTTGGGACTGAAGCTTTCTTT
TRBD2	TRBV3-1	TRBJ2-1	NA	CASSQGSGSYNEQFF	TGTGCCAGCAGCCAAGGGAGCGGGAGCTACAATGAGCAGTTCTTC
TRBD2	TRBV12-3/TRBV12-4	TRBJ2-1	NA	CASVAGGKSYNEQFF	TGTGCCAGCGTAGCGGGAGGGAAATCCTACAATGAGCAGTTCTTC
NA	TRBV11-2	TRBJ1-3	few	CASSLVGPGTFSGNTIYF	TGTGCCAGCAGCTTAGTTGGTCCTGGAACCTTCTCTGGAAACACCATATATTTT
NA	TRBV10-1	TRBJ2-2	NA	CASSERQNAGELFF	TGCGCCAGCAGTGAGCGCCAGAATGCCGGGGAGCTGTTTTTT
NA	TRBV5-1	TRBJ2-3	NA	CASSLRGHTDTQYF	TGCGCCAGCAGCTTGAGAGGGCACACAGATACGCAGTATTTT
TRBD2	TRBV3-1	TRBJ2-3	NA	CASSIIAGGDTQYF	TGTGCCAGCAGCATCATAGCGGGAGGTGATACGCAGTATTTT
NA	TRBV28	TRBJ2-3	few	CAPGAWGVITDTQYF	TGTGCCCCAGGAGCCTGGGGGGTTATCACAGATACGCAGTATTTT
TRBD2	TRBV5-1	TRBJ2-3	many	CASSLAGVTDTQYF	TGCGCCAGCTCCTTAGCGGGAGTGACAGATACGCAGTATTTT
TRBD2	TRBV27	TRBJ2-2	few	CASAQGLAGTGELFF	TGTGCCAGCGCTCAGGGGCTAGCGGGTACCGGGGAGCTGTTTTTT
NA	TRBV5-1	TRBJ2-3	NA	CASRGTRDTQYF	TGCGCCAGCAGGGGTACCCGCGATACGCAGTATTTT
TRBD1	TRBV15	TRBJ2-6	NA	CATSSRDRGLGANVLTF	TGTGCCACCAGCAGCCGGGACAGGGGGCTTGGGGCCAACGTCCTGACTTTC
NA	TRBV5-1	TRBJ2-1	NA	CASSFLDEYNEQFF	TGCGCCAGCAGCTTCCTGGACGAATACAATGAGCAGTTCTTC
NA	TRBV4-1	TRBJ1-2	NA	CASSPDSYYGYTF	TGCGCCAGCAGCCCGGACAGCTACTATGGCTACACCTTC
NA	TRBV12-3/TRBV12-4	TRBJ2-5	NA	CASSTGPTQETQYF	TGTGCCAGCAGCACGGGGCCCACCCAAGAGACCCAGTACTTC
TRBD2	TRBV12-3/TRBV12-4	TRBJ2-2	NA	CASSTLAGANTGELFF	TGTGCCAGCAGTACACTAGCGGGCGCGAACACCGGGGAGCTGTTTTTT
NA	TRBV24-1	TRBJ2-3	few	CATSPGPPDTQYF	TGTGCCACCAGCCCAGGCCCTCCGGATACGCAGTATTTT
TRBD2	TRBV28	TRBJ2-3	NA	CASRIQREGSTDTQYF	TGTGCCAGCAGAATACAGCGGGAGGGAAGCACAGATACGCAGTATTTT
TRBD1	TRBV5-5	TRBJ2-2	few	CASSQGQGDTGELFF	TGTGCCAGCAGCCAGGGACAGGGGGACACCGGGGAGCTGTTTTTT
TRBD2	TRBV25-1	TRBJ2-1	NA	CASSDTSGSFNEQFF	TGTGCCAGCAGTGACACTAGCGGGAGTTTCAATGAGCAGTTCTTC
NA	TRBV15	TRBJ1-5	NA	CATSREVTLDQPQHF	TGTGCCACCAGCAGAGAAGTAACGCTGGATCAGCCCCAGCATTTT
NA	TRBV6-5	TRBJ2-1	once	CASSYLDVSSYNEQFF	TGTGCCAGCAGTTACCTGGACGTAAGCTCCTACAATGAGCAGTTCTTC
NA	TRBV5-1	TRBJ2-7	NA	CASSTQAAGIYEQYF	TGCGCCAGCAGCACTCAGGCGGCAGGAATCTACGAGCAGTACTTC
NA	TRBV24-1	TRBJ2-3	few	CATSEIGPGEDTQYF	TGTGCCACCAGTGAGATAGGGCCAGGAGAAGATACGCAGTATTTT
TRBD1	TRBV5-1	TRBJ2-7	NA	CASSFRDRALEQYF	TGCGCCAGCAGCTTCCGGGACAGGGCCCTCGAGCAGTACTTC
TRBD1	TRBV18	TRBJ2-6	NA	CASSPRDRISSGANVLTF	TGTGCCAGCTCACCGAGGGACAGGATAAGCTCTGGGGCCAACGTCCTGACTTTC
NA	TRBV29-1	TRBJ2-7	NA	CSAGHSYEQYF	TGCAGCGCGGGGCACTCTTACGAGCAGTACTTC